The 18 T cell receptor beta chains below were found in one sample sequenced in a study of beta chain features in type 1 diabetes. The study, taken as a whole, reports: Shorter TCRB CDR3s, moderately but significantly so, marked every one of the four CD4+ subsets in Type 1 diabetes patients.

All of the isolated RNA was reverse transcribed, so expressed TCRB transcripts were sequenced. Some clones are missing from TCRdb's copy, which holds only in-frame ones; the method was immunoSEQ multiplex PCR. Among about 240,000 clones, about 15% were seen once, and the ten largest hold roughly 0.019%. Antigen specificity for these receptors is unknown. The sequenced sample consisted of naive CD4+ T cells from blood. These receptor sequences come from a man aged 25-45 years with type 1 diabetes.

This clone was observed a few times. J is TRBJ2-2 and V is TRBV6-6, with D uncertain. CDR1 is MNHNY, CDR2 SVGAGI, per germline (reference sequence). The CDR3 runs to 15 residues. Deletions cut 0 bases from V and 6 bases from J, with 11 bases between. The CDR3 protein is CASSYSNDWSGELFF. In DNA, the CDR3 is TGTGCCAGCAGTTACTCGAACGACTGGTCCGGGGAGCTGTTTTTT.

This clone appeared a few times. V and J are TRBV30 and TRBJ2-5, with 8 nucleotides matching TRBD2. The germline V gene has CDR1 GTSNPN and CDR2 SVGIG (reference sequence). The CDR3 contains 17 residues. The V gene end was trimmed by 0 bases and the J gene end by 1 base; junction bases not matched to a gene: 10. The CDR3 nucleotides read TGTGCCTGGAGTGTACGGCCCGGGGGGGCGAGCCAAGAGACCCAGTACTTC. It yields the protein CAWSVRPGGASQETQYF.

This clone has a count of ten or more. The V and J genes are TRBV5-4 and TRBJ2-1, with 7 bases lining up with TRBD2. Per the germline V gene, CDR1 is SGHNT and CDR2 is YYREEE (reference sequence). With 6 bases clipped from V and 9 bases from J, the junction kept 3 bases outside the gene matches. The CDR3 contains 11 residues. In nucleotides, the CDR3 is TGTGCCAGCACCCGCGGGGGTGAGCAGTTCTTC. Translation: CASTRGGEQFF. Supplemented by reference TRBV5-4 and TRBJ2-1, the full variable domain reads ETGVTQSPTHLIKTRGQQVTLRCSSQSGHNTVSWYQQALGQGPQFIFQYYREEENGRGNFPPRFSGLQFPNYSSELNVNALELDDSALYLCASTRGGEQFFGPGTRLTVL.

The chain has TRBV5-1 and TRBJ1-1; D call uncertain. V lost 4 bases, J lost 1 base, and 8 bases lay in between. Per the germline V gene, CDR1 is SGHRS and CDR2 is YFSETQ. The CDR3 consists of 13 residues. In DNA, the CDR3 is TGCGCCAGCAGCCTCAGTCGGAACACTGAAGCTTTCTTT. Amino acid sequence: CASSLSRNTEAFF.

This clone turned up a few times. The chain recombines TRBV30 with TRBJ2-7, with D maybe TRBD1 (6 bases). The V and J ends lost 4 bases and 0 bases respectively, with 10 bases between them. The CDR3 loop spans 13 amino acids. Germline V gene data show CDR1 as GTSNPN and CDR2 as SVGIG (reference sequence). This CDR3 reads CAWNPDSSYEQYF. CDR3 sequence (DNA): TGTGCCTGGAATCCGGACAGCTCCTACGAGCAGTACTTC.

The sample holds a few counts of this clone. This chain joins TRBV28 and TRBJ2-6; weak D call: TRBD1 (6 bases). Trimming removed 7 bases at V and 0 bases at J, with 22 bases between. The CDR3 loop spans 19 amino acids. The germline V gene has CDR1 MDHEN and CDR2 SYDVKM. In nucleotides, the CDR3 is TGTGCCAGCACTGGGCTCGCACAGGGATTCAGCTCTGGGGCCAACGTCCTGACTTTC. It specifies CASTGLAQGFSSGANVLTF.

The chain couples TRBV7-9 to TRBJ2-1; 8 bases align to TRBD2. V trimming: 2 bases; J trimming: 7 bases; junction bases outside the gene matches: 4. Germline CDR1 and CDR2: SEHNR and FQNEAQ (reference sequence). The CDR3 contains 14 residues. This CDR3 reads CASSLREGKNEQFF. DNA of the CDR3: TGTGCCAGCAGCTTACGGGAGGGCAAGAATGAGCAGTTCTTC.

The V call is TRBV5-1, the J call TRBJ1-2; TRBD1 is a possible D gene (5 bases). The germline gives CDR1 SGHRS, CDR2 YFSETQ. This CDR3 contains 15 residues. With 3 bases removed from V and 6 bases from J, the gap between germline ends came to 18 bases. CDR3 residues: CASSSEGPPGDGYTF. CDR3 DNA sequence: TGCGCCAGCAGCTCGGAGGGACCGCCGGGGGATGGCTACACCTTC. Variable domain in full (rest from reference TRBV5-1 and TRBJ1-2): KAGVTQTPRYLIKTRGQQVTLSCSPISGHRSVSWYQQTPGQGLQFLFEYFSETQRNKGNFPGRFSGRQFSNSRSEMNVSTLELGDSALYLCASSSEGPPGDGYTFGSGTRLTVV.

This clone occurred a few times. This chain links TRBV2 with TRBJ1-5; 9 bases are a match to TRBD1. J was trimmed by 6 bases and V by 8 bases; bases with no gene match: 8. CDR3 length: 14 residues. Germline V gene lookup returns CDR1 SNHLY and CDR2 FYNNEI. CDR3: CASGRDREGQPQHF. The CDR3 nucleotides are TGTGCCAGCGGGCGGGACAGGGAAGGTCAGCCCCAGCATTTT.

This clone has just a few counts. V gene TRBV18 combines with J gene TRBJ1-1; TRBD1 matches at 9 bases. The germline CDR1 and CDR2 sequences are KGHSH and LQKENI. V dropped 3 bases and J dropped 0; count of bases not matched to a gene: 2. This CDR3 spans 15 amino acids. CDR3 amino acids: CASSPWTGVNTEAFF. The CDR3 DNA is TGTGCCAGCTCACCCTGGACAGGGGTGAACACTGAAGCTTTCTTT.

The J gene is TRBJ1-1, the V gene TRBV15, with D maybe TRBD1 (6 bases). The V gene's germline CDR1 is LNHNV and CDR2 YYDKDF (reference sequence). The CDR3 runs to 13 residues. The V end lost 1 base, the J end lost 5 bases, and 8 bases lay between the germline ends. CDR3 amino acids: CATSRATGTEAFF. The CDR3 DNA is TGTGCCACCAGCAGAGCTACAGGGACTGAAGCTTTCTTT.

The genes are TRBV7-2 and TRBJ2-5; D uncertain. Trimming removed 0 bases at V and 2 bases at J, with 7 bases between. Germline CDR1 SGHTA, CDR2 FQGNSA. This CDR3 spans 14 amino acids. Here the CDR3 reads CASSLAGGQETQYF. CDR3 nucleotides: TGTGCCAGCAGCTTAGCTGGCGGTCAAGAGACCCAGTACTTC.

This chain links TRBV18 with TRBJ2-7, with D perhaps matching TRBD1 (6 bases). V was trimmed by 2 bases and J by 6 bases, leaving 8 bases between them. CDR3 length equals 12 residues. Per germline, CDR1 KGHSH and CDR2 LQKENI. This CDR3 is CASSPGGSEQYF. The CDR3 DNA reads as TGTGCCAGCTCACCAGGGGGCTCCGAGCAGTACTTC.

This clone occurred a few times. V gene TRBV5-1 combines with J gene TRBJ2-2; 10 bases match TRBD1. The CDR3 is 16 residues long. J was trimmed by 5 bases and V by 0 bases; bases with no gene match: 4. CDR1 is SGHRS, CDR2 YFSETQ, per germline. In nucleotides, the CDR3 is TGCGCCAGCAGCTTGGGACAGGGGGCAGGAACCGGGGAGCTGTTTTTT. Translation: CASSLGQGAGTGELFF.

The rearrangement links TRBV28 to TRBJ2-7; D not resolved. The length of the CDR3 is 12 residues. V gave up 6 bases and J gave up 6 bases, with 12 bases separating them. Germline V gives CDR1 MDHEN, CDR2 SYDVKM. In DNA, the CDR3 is TGTGCCAGCAGCCTTATCACCAGCGAGCAGTACTTC. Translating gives CASSLITSEQYF.

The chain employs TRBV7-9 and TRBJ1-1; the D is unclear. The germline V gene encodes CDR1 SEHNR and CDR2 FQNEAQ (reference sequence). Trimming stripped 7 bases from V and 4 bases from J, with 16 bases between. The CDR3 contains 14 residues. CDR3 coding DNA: TGTGCCAGCAACCCCCTCGCCGAGAGCACTGAAGCTTTCTTT. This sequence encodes CASNPLAESTEAFF.

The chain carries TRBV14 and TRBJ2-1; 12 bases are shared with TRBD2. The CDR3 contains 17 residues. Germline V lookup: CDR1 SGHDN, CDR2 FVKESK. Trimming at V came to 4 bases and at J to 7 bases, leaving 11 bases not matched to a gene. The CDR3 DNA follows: TGTGCCAGCAGCCTCAGAAGGGGACTAGCGGGTCTGAATGAGCAGTTCTTC. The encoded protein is CASSLRRGLAGLNEQFF. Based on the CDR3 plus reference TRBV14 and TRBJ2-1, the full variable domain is EAGVTQFPSHSVIEKGQTVTLRCDPISGHDNLYWYRRVMGKEIKFLLHFVKESKQDESGMPNNRFLAERTGGTYSTLKVQPAELEDSGVYFCASSLRRGLAGLNEQFFGPGTRLTVL.

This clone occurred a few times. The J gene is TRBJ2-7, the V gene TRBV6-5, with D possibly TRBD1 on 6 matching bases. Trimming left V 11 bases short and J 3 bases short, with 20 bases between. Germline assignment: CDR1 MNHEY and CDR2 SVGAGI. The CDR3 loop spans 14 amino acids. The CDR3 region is CASLGPGDVYEQYF. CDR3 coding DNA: TGTGCCTCCCTTGGTCCAGGGGACGTCTACGAGCAGTACTTC.